What follows are 27 T cell receptor beta chains derived from one specimen sequenced in a study of T cell responses to AZD1222 COVID-19 vaccine. Profiling relied on immunoSEQ multiplex PCR, and the TCRdb table lists in-frame clones only, not all of them. The sample holds 200,000 or so clones; around 93% are singletons and the top ten take over 7.5%. This material consisted of peripheral blood, taken on day 0 of AZD1222 vaccination. The receptors stem from an adult in good health.

The genes are TRBV29-1 and TRBJ2-7; 11 nucleotides align to TRBD1. With V trimmed by 6 bases and J by 3 bases, 7 bases remained unmatched. Germline V lookup: CDR1 SQVTM, CDR2 ANQGSEA. This CDR3 is built from 14 residues. CDR3 loop: CSVSSGTGGYEQYF. The CDR3 region has the DNA TGCAGCGTCTCATCCGGGACAGGGGGCTACGAGCAGTACTTC.

The CDR3 loop is CASRPTSSSYNEQFF. CDR3 in DNA: TGTGCCAGCAGGCCCACTAGCAGTTCCTACAATGAGCAGTTCTTC. The gene calls are TRBV2 and TRBJ2-1; maybe TRBD2 (6 bases). The germline gives CDR1 SNHLY, CDR2 FYNNEI. Deletions cut 6 bases from V and 1 base from J, with 13 bases between. The CDR3 covers 15 residues.

V is TRBV19 and J is TRBJ1-2; D is possibly TRBD1 (5 bases). Germline lookup yields CDR1 LNHDA and CDR2 SQIVND (reference sequence). The CDR3 is 16 residues long. V shed 5 bases and J shed 4 bases, with 20 bases lying between them. CDR3 residues: CASSPNTGGVGYGYTF. The DNA for the CDR3 is TGTGCCAGTAGTCCCAATACGGGAGGGGTAGGCTATGGCTACACCTTC.

V usage is TRBV20-1 and J usage is TRBJ2-7, with D possibly matching TRBD1 (5 bases). From germline, CDR1 is DFQATT and CDR2 SNEGSKA (reference sequence). This CDR3 comprises 8 residues. The CDR3 bases are TGCAGGGCAGGGGAGCAGTACTTC. It encodes CRAGEQYF.

This chain uses TRBV6-5 with TRBJ2-1; 8 bases are shared with TRBD2. CDR3 length: 15 amino acids. V shed 8 bases and J 3 bases; nucleotides not matched to a gene: 9. The germline V gene has CDR1 MNHEY and CDR2 SVGAGI. CDR3 amino acids: CASYPSGSVYNEQFF. For the CDR3, the DNA is TGTGCCAGCTATCCTAGCGGGTCCGTCTACAATGAGCAGTTCTTC.

The chain is built from TRBV10-3 and TRBJ1-3; 8 nucleotides agree with TRBD1. The CDR3 is 13 residues long. CDR1 and CDR2 (germline): ENHRY, SYGVKD. J was trimmed by 2 bases and V by 9 bases; bases with no gene match: 3. CDR3 DNA: TGTGCCATTTCAGGGGGCACTGGAAACACCATATATTTT. Translated, it gives CAISGGTGNTIYF.

The chain uses TRBV5-6 and TRBJ2-7, with 11 bases that match TRBD2. CDR3 size: 17 residues. The trim removed 0 bases at V and 3 bases at J, leaving 8 bases unmatched. The germline CDR1 and CDR2 sequences are SGHDT and YYEEEE. The DNA for the CDR3 is TGTGCCAGCAGCTTGGAACTAGCGGGAGTCTTCCTCTACGAGCAGTACTTC. Encoded protein: CASSLELAGVFLYEQYF.

The rearrangement uses TRBV19 and TRBJ2-7; perhaps TRBD2 as D (6 bases). Trimming shortened V by 6 bases and J by 2 bases, and 14 bases separated the two germline ends. This CDR3 is built from 14 residues. The germline V gene encodes CDR1 LNHDA and CDR2 SQIVND (reference sequence). The DNA of the CDR3 is TGTGCCAGTAGCTTGACAACGGGGGCCTACGAGCAGTACTTC. Its protein is CASSLTTGAYEQYF.

The rearrangement joins TRBV6-5 to TRBJ2-7; D unresolved. The V and J ends lost 5 bases and 6 bases respectively, with 14 bases between them. The CDR3 is made up of 13 amino acids. Germline CDR1 MNHEY, CDR2 SVGAGI. This CDR3 reads CASSPNAASEQYF. The DNA of the CDR3 is TGTGCCAGCAGTCCAAACGCAGCGAGCGAGCAGTACTTC.

A few counts support this clone. The chain joins TRBV4-1 to TRBJ2-7; 13 bases agree with TRBD2. Germline V gene data show CDR1 as MGHRA and CDR2 as YSYEKL. J lost 4 bases, V lost 3 bases, and 3 bases had no gene match. The CDR3 consists of 15 residues. CDR3 DNA sequence: TGCGCCAGCAGCCAGTGGACTAGCGGGAGTTACGAGCAGTACTTC. Encoded protein: CASSQWTSGSYEQYF.

The chain employs TRBV11-2 and TRBJ1-1; D unclear. Germline assignment: CDR1 SGHAT and CDR2 FQNNGV. The CDR3 runs to 12 residues. Trimming shortened V by 3 bases and J by 4 bases, and 6 bases separated the two germline ends. The CDR3 region has the DNA TGTGCCAGCAGCTTTTATTCCACTGAAGCTTTCTTT. It codes for CASSFYSTEAFF.

The chain carries TRBV6-1 and TRBJ1-5; D is unclear. This CDR3 has 16 residues. Germline loops: CDR1 MNHNS, CDR2 SASEGT. The V and J ends lost 6 bases and 0 bases respectively, with 15 bases between them. The CDR3 sequence: CASREWGFGSNQPQHF. Written as DNA, the CDR3 is TGTGCCAGCAGGGAATGGGGATTTGGTAGCAATCAGCCCCAGCATTTT.

This chain uses TRBV9 with TRBJ2-7; D is undetermined. There are 17 residues in the CDR3. From germline, CDR1 is SGDLS and CDR2 YYNGEE. Trimming took 0 bases from V and 3 from J, leaving 19 bases between them. CDR3 sequence: CASSVGPAVPPNYEQYF. Written as DNA, the CDR3 is TGTGCCAGCAGCGTAGGACCCGCGGTCCCCCCAAACTACGAGCAGTACTTC.

This chain connects TRBV28 to TRBJ1-1; no firm D call. The V and J ends lost 2 bases and 5 bases respectively, with 15 bases between them. CDR1 is MDHEN, CDR2 SYDVKM, per germline. The CDR3 is made up of 15 amino acids. For the CDR3, the DNA is TGTGCCAGCAGTTTACTTGTCGGGGTCAGGACTGAAGCTTTCTTT. It is translated as CASSLLVGVRTEAFF.

This clone has only a few counts. This chain uses TRBV29-1 with TRBJ2-1, with D possibly matching TRBD2 (6 bases). V lost 6 bases to trimming and J lost 5 bases, with 17 bases between them. The V gene's germline CDR1 is SQVTM and CDR2 ANQGSEA. The CDR3 is 14 amino acids. This CDR3 is CSVGLKPHHNEQFF. Written as DNA, the CDR3 is TGCAGCGTGGGACTGAAACCTCACCACAATGAGCAGTTCTTC.

This sequence joins TRBV7-9 and TRBJ1-1; D not resolved. The germline gives CDR1 SEHNR, CDR2 FQNEAQ (reference sequence). With 0 bases removed from V and 0 bases from J, the gap between germline ends came to 8 bases. The CDR3 consists of 15 residues. CDR3 sequence reads: CASSLARRLNTEAFF. CDR3 bases: TGTGCCAGCAGCTTAGCCCGACGCCTGAACACTGAAGCTTTCTTT.

J is TRBJ2-1 and V is TRBV5-1; TRBD2 might be the D (5 bases). From germline, CDR1 is SGHRS and CDR2 YFSETQ. The CDR3 is 15 residues long. Between the trimmed V and J ends, which lost 6 bases and 1 base, there was a span of 14 bases. The CDR3 region is CASKKGAESYNEQFF. CDR3 nucleotide sequence: TGCGCCAGCAAAAAGGGAGCGGAGTCCTACAATGAGCAGTTCTTC.

The chain uses TRBV7-8 and TRBJ2-3; 9 nucleotides line up with TRBD2. CDR1 is SGHVS, CDR2 FQNEAQ, per germline. Trimming at V came to 4 bases and at J to 4 bases, leaving 9 bases not matched to a gene. This CDR3 is built from 16 residues. CDR3 protein: CASSSIPSGRPDTQYF. CDR3 nucleotides: TGTGCCAGCAGCTCTATCCCCAGCGGGAGGCCAGATACGCAGTATTTT.

The J gene is TRBJ1-1, the V gene TRBV11-2; D uncertain. V was shortened by 5 bases and J by 2 bases, with 9 bases between the two germline ends. CDR1 SGHAT and CDR2 FQNNGV come from the germline V gene. This CDR3 comprises 13 residues. The CDR3 here is CASSPGLNTEAFF. DNA of the CDR3: TGTGCCAGCAGCCCCGGCCTAAACACTGAAGCTTTCTTT.

The V and J genes are TRBV9 and TRBJ2-1, with D possibly being TRBD1 or TRBD2 (6 bases each). V shed 4 bases and J shed 3 bases, with 20 bases lying between them. The V gene's germline CDR1 is SGDLS and CDR2 YYNGEE. The CDR3 has 17 residues. CDR3 residues: CASSPGAGGSNYNEQFF. The CDR3 DNA reads as TGTGCCAGCAGCCCCGGGGCCGGGGGCAGTAACTACAATGAGCAGTTCTTC.

The chain joins TRBV2 to TRBJ1-2, with 8 bases that match TRBD1. The J segment lost 4 bases and the V segment lost 2 bases, leaving 6 bases of the junction unmatched. CDR1 is SNHLY, CDR2 FYNNEI, per germline. This CDR3 contains 15 residues. The CDR3 coding sequence is TGTGCCAGCAGTGAATCCAACAGGGGGGCCTATGGCTACACCTTC. This translates into CASSESNRGAYGYTF.

This chain uses TRBV7-3 with TRBJ1-1, with D perhaps matching TRBD1 (6 bases). The CDR3 is 14 amino acids. Germline V lookup: CDR1 SGHTA, CDR2 FQGTGA. The V gene lost 3 bases and the J gene lost 2 bases, with 10 bases spanning the gap. CDR3 region: CASSLMGANTEAFF. As DNA, the CDR3 is TGTGCCAGCAGCTTGATGGGGGCCAACACTGAAGCTTTCTTT.

The chain couples TRBV2 to TRBJ2-4; D is unresolved. Trimming cost V 3 bases and J 0 bases, with 9 bases left between them. Germline CDR1 is SNHLY and CDR2 is FYNNEI. The CDR3 is made up of 15 amino acids. The CDR3 DNA reads TGTGCCAGCAGTGACGTAGGTTTAGCCAAAAACATTCAGTACTTC. This codes for CASSDVGLAKNIQYF. Filled out from reference TRBV2 and TRBJ2-4, the complete variable domain reads EPEVTQTPSHQVTQMGQEVILRCVPISNHLYFYWYRQILGQKVEFLVSFYNNEISEKSEIFDDQFSVERPDGSNFTLKIRSTKLEDSAMYFCASSDVGLAKNIQYFGAGTRLSVL.

This clone was picked up one time. The rearrangement uses TRBV5-4 and TRBJ2-2, with 7 bases matching TRBD2. The V gene's germline CDR1 is SGHNT and CDR2 YYREEE (reference sequence). The V and J ends lost 6 bases and 6 bases, in that order; junction bases with no gene match: 11. The CDR3 sequence is 15 residues long. The CDR3 DNA sequence: TGTGCCAGCACCCCGGGAGCGGGAACTTCCGGGGAGCTGTTTTTT. This encodes CASTPGAGTSGELFF.

The chain joins TRBV6-2 or TRBV6-3 to TRBJ1-2, with 9 bases that match TRBD1. The V and J ends lost 4 bases and 7 bases, in that order; junction bases with no gene match: 10. Germline CDR1 and CDR2: MNHEY and SVGEGT. The CDR3 is 15 residues long. Here the CDR3 DNA reads TGTGCCAGCAGTTCTACCGGGACAGGGTTTCCTGGCTACACCTTC. Translated: CASSSTGTGFPGYTF.

The chain combines TRBV20-1 with TRBJ2-7; 11 positions agree with TRBD2. The CDR3 totals 15 residues. V was clipped by 3 bases and J by 7 bases; unmatched bases: 11. Germline V gene data show CDR1 as DFQATT and CDR2 as SNEGSKA (reference sequence). The CDR3 DNA follows: TGCAGTGCTAGTAGCGGGACTAGCGGACCTTCTGAGCAGTACTTC. This translates into CSASSGTSGPSEQYF.

The J gene is TRBJ2-2, the V gene TRBV5-4, with 9 bases fitting TRBD1. V gave up 3 bases and J gave up 1 base; unmatched junction bases: 4. CDR3 length: 16 residues. Germline V gives CDR1 SGHNT, CDR2 YYREEE (reference sequence). The CDR3 protein is CASSSGQGRNTGELFF. The DNA for the CDR3 is TGTGCCAGCAGCTCTGGACAGGGGAGGAACACCGGGGAGCTGTTTTTT. Full variable domain (missing parts from reference TRBV5-4 and TRBJ2-2): ETGVTQSPTHLIKTRGQQVTLRCSSQSGHNTVSWYQQALGQGPQFIFQYYREEENGRGNFPPRFSGLQFPNYSSELNVNALELDDSALYLCASSSGQGRNTGELFFGEGSRLTVL.